The source of this T cell receptor (beta chain) is a study of post-analysis software for immune sequencing data. The overall study: The courses of disease that were included comprised relapsing-remitting, secondary progressive and progressive-relapsing multiple sclerosis. Study conclusions and caveats: Samples prepared in the same batch strongly co-clustered by F measure. The normalized Chao1 diversity of multiple sclerosis patients was significantly lower than that of controls. TRBV5-6, TRBV5-1 and TRBV20-1 were among a few TRBV segments more frequent in patients than controls.

This CDR3 has 17 residues. V lost 10 bases to trimming and J lost 8 bases, with 30 bases between them. The germline V gene encodes CDR1 SNHLY and CDR2 FYNNEI. Presence of unique molecular identifiers characterized the TCR beta cDNA libraries. Between roughly 0.9 and 11 million T cells gave rise to some 450,000 cDNA molecules. TCRdb fed the PCR reads into MiXCR, producing one record per CDR3 protein. The sample shows roughly 620,000 distinct CDR3 sequences, around 40% of them seen only once. This clonotype has only a few counts. Its antigen remains unknown. Sequencing used blood. The sequence was obtained from a girl aged 5-17 years with multiple sclerosis. The V call is TRBV2, the J call TRBJ2-1; TRBD1 might be the D (5 bases). The CDR3 DNA reads TGTGCCAACCAGCCCCCTCCCTTTAAGGGGTTTGACGATGAGCAGTTCTTC. Translation gives CANQPPPFKGFDDEQFF.